This T cell receptor (beta chain) was identified during a study of OX40 agonist ivuxolimab in advanced cancers. Study-level background: Patient treatment consisted of intravenous ivuxolimab administration every 2 weeks at 0.01 to 10 mg/kg. Partial responses occurred in three patients (one hepatocellular carcinoma, two cutaneous melanoma). People in dose escalation had one of these cancers: hepatocellular carcinoma, melanoma, renal cell or head and neck cancer.

The CDR3 consists of 12 residues. CDR1 is SNHLY, CDR2 FYNNEI, per germline. V shed 8 bases and J 10 bases; nucleotides not matched to a gene: 9. Only in-frame clones appear in the TCRdb table, and some are missing; sequencing was by immunoSEQ multiplex PCR. The sample has 35,000 to 40,000 clones; around 82% are singletons. This clone was seen once. The sample here was CD4+ or CD8+ T cells sorted from blood, taken in a trial of the OX40 agonist ivuxolimab. The chain joins TRBV2 to TRBJ1-1, with 8 bases identical to TRBD1. The origin of this receptor is an adult with an advanced solid tumor such as melanoma, head and neck, liver or kidney cancer. The CDR3: CASLSGGGTAFF. The CDR3 nucleotides are TGTGCCAGCCTTTCAGGGGGCGGTACAGCTTTCTTT. The full variable domain, rest sourced from reference TRBV2 and TRBJ1-1, is EPEVTQTPSHQVTQMGQEVILRCVPISNHLYFYWYRQILGQKVEFLVSFYNNEISEKSEIFDDQFSVERPDGSNFTLKIRSTKLEDSAMYFCASLSGGGTAFFGQGTRLTVV.